This T cell receptor beta chain was recorded in a study of blood T cell repertoires in COVID-19. Study details: PBMCs, B-cell-depleted T cells, or T cells were the source of the cDNA or gDNA that made up the material.

Here immunoSEQ multiplex PCR was the method, and the copy in TCRdb shows in-frame clones only, minus some. The sample holds 100,000 to 150,000 clones, approximately 90% seen once. The CDR3 consists of 18 residues. J lost 6 bases, V lost 3 bases, and 16 bases had no gene match. CDR1 SGHAT and CDR2 FQNNGV come from the germline V gene. The chain recombines TRBV11-2 with TRBJ2-1; TRBD2 agrees at 8 bases. This sequence originates from a man aged 50 to 59 with acute or convalescent COVID-19. The source material was peripheral blood. CDR3 amino acids: CASSFLFSGMILINEQFF. The CDR3 DNA follows: TGTGCCAGCAGCTTCTTGTTTAGCGGGATGATTTTAATCAATGAGCAGTTCTTC.